These 27 T cell receptor beta chains originate from one sample sequenced in a study of blood T cell repertoires in COVID-19. Here immunoSEQ multiplex PCR was the method, and the copy in TCRdb shows in-frame clones only, minus some. The repertoire holds some 110,000 clones, with more than 75% as singletons. Sequenced input: peripheral blood. The source of these receptors is a middle-aged man with acute or convalescent COVID-19.

The genes are TRBV28 and TRBJ1-5; 7 bases are shared with TRBD1. The V and J ends lost 2 bases and 4 bases, in that order; junction bases with no gene match: 11. The CDR3 is 17 amino acids. Germline lookup yields CDR1 MDHEN and CDR2 SYDVKM. The CDR3 DNA reads as TGTGCCAGCAGTTTAGACAGGGTATCTTGGGGAAATCAGCCCCAGCATTTT. It is translated as CASSLDRVSWGNQPQHF. Based on the CDR3 plus reference TRBV28 and TRBJ1-5, the full variable domain is DVKVTQSSRYLVKRTGEKVFLECVQDMDHENMFWYRQDPGLGLRLIYFSYDVKMKEKGDIPEGYSVSREKKERFSLILESASTNQTSMYLCASSLDRVSWGNQPQHFGDGTRLSIL.

V usage is TRBV5-6 and J usage is TRBJ2-7, with D unresolved. The ends were cut back, 1 base at V and 4 bases at J, with 6 bases in the middle. CDR3 length: 12 amino acids. From germline, CDR1 is SGHDT and CDR2 YYEEEE. The CDR3 region has the DNA TGTGCCAGCAGCTTGCTCGGGTACGAGCAGTACTTC. This encodes CASSLLGYEQYF.

The rearrangement joins TRBV6-5 to TRBJ2-7, with TRBD1 matching 8 bases. V was pared by 8 bases and J by 2 bases, with 8 bases of the junction left unmatched. The CDR3 runs to 14 residues. Per germline, CDR1 MNHEY and CDR2 SVGAGI. The CDR3 sequence: CASGHNRGTYEQYF. The CDR3 nucleotides read TGTGCCAGCGGCCACAACAGGGGGACCTACGAGCAGTACTTC.

The J gene is TRBJ2-7, the V gene TRBV6-5, with 7 bases lining up with TRBD2. The CDR3 consists of 13 residues. Germline CDR1 and CDR2: MNHEY and SVGAGI. With V trimmed by 8 bases and J by 2 bases, 6 bases remained unmatched. CDR3 protein: CASSGGLTYEQYF. DNA of the CDR3: TGTGCCAGCTCGGGAGGCCTTACCTACGAGCAGTACTTC.

The chain employs TRBV19 and TRBJ2-1; 7 bases map to TRBD2. V gave up 5 bases and J gave up 1 base; unmatched junction bases: 2. Germline V gene lookup returns CDR1 LNHDA and CDR2 SQIVND (reference sequence). The CDR3 covers 14 residues. Here the CDR3 reads CASSRGESYNEQFF. In DNA, the CDR3 is TGTGCCAGTAGTCGGGGGGAATCCTACAATGAGCAGTTCTTC. Variable domain in full (rest from reference TRBV19 and TRBJ2-1): DGGITQSPKYLFRKEGQNVTLSCEQNLNHDAMYWYRQDPGQGLRLIYYSQIVNDFQKGDIAEGYSVSREKKESFPLTVTSAQKNPTAFYLCASSRGESYNEQFFGPGTRLTVL.

The J gene is TRBJ2-1, the V gene TRBV28, with 8 bases that match TRBD2. Losses at the gene ends were 5 bases for V and 0 bases for J; bases not matched to a gene: 9. Germline V gene lookup returns CDR1 MDHEN and CDR2 SYDVKM. The CDR3 loop spans 17 amino acids. The CDR3 loop is CASSPSGAGGSYNEQFF. The CDR3, as DNA: TGTGCCAGCAGTCCAAGTGGGGCGGGAGGCTCCTACAATGAGCAGTTCTTC.

The V gene is TRBV5-1, the J gene TRBJ1-3, with D possibly TRBD1 on 5 matching bases. Germline-derived CDR1 and CDR2 are SGHRS and YFSETQ. The CDR3 is 15 amino acids. The ends were cut back, 3 bases at V and 4 bases at J, with 14 bases in the middle. The CDR3 DNA sequence: TGCGCCAGCAGCTCTTCTGGGGGGTCCGGAAACACCATATATTTT. It specifies CASSSSGGSGNTIYF.

The J gene is TRBJ1-1, the V gene TRBV30; 7 bases are shared with TRBD1. The CDR3 totals 13 residues. V was pared by 0 bases and J by 4 bases, with 2 bases of the junction left unmatched. Germline assignment: CDR1 GTSNPN and CDR2 SVGIG (reference sequence). The CDR3 is CAWSVRQGTEAFF. The CDR3 DNA reads TGTGCCTGGAGTGTAAGACAGGGCACTGAAGCTTTCTTT. Filled out from reference TRBV30 and TRBJ1-1, the complete variable domain reads SQTIHQWPATLVQPVGSPLSLECTVEGTSNPNLYWYRQAAGRGLQLLFYSVGIGQISSEVPQNLSASRPQDRQFILSSKKLLLSDSGFYLCAWSVRQGTEAFFGQGTRLTVV.

About this clone itself: The junction and the germline gene differ at one end; a read error may be behind it. The J gene is TRBJ1-1, the V gene TRBV10-3, with 8 bases that match TRBD1. This CDR3 region has 13 residues. CDR1 and CDR2 from the germline V gene are ENHRY and SYGVKD. The CDR3 nucleotides are TGTGCCATCAGGGGGAGGACAGGGACCCTCGAGCTCTTT. The encoded protein is CAIRGRTGTLELF.

This rearrangement joins TRBV2 to TRBJ1-2; 9 bases line up with TRBD1. Trimming at V came to 7 bases and at J to 1 base, leaving 4 bases not matched to a gene. CDR3 length: 14 amino acids. CDR1 SNHLY and CDR2 FYNNEI come from the germline V gene. For the CDR3, the DNA is TGTGCCAGCACACAGGGGGCTCTTAACTATGGCTACACCTTC. Translating it yields CASTQGALNYGYTF.

The rearrangement joins TRBV4-2 to TRBJ2-7, with 11 bases fitting TRBD2. The CDR3 covers 15 residues. CDR1 and CDR2 from the germline V gene are LGHNA and YNFKEQ. V shed 3 bases and J 4 bases; nucleotides not matched to a gene: 5. The CDR3 sequence: CASSQTSGMQYEQYF. The CDR3 nucleotides are TGTGCCAGCAGCCAGACTAGCGGGATGCAATACGAGCAGTACTTC.

The chain employs TRBV6-2 or TRBV6-3 and TRBJ2-5, with 7 bases identical to TRBD1. Unmatched junction bases numbered 5, after V lost 6 bases and J lost 1 base. The CDR3 runs 14 residues. Germline loops: CDR1 MNHEY, CDR2 SVGEGT. Here the CDR3 DNA reads TGTGCCAGCAGCTGGACAGGCGTCCAAGAGACCCAGTACTTC. Translating gives CASSWTGVQETQYF.

J is TRBJ1-5 and V is TRBV4-2; 9 bases are a match to TRBD1. Per germline, CDR1 LGHNA and CDR2 YNFKEQ. The trim removed 4 bases at V and 6 bases at J, leaving 7 bases unmatched. The CDR3 is made up of 15 amino acids. CDR3 protein: CASSLNRGQSQPQHF. The CDR3 DNA is TGTGCCAGCAGCCTAAACAGGGGGCAGAGTCAGCCCCAGCATTTT.

The CDR3 spells CASLGTGSGGAFF. The CDR3 bases are TGTGCCAGCTTAGGTACAGGTAGTGGTGGAGCTTTCTTT. The chain joins TRBV18 to TRBJ1-1; D perhaps matches TRBD1 (5 bases). Trimming removed 7 bases from V and 10 bases from J, with 19 bases in between. Germline CDR1 reads KGHSH; CDR2 reads LQKENI. The CDR3 loop spans 13 amino acids. Combining the CDR3 with reference TRBV18 and TRBJ1-1 gives the whole variable domain NAGVMQNPRHLVRRRGQEARLRCSPMKGHSHVYWYRQLPEEGLKFMVYLQKENIIDESGMPKERFSAEFPKEGPSILRIQQVVRGDSAAYFCASLGTGSGGAFFGQGTRLTVV.

Here the CDR3 DNA reads TGTGCCAGCAGTACAGGGGGCGAGGGGTTCGAGCAGTACTTC. Amino acid sequence: CASSTGGEGFEQYF. This rearrangement joins TRBV6-5 to TRBJ2-7, with 9 bases that match TRBD1. Per the germline V gene, CDR1 is MNHEY and CDR2 is SVGAGI. CDR3 size: 14 residues. The V and J ends lost 5 bases and 6 bases, in that order; junction bases with no gene match: 8.

The chain couples TRBV7-3 to TRBJ2-5, with 7 bases aligning to TRBD2. V was clipped by 2 bases and J by 7 bases; unmatched bases: 7. Germline assignment: CDR1 SGHTA and CDR2 FQGTGA. This CDR3 has 14 residues. CDR3 DNA sequence: TGTGCCAGCAGCTTAGGAGTAGCGGGCGCGACCCAGTACTTC. Its translation is CASSLGVAGATQYF.

This clone was seen more than once but under ten times. The chain has TRBV30 and TRBJ2-1, with 10 bases fitting TRBD2. Germline CDR1 reads GTSNPN; CDR2 reads SVGIG (reference sequence). This CDR3 is 13 amino acids long. The J segment lost 12 bases and the V segment lost 2 bases, leaving 7 bases of the junction unmatched. The CDR3 here is CAWSLPSGSRQFF. CDR3 in DNA: TGTGCCTGGAGTTTACCTAGCGGGAGCAGGCAGTTCTTC.

V and J are TRBV7-8 and TRBJ2-7; the D is unclear. The germline V and J ends were trimmed by 5 bases and 0 bases, with 11 bases remaining between them. Germline V gene data show CDR1 as SGHVS and CDR2 as FQNEAQ. This CDR3 comprises 14 residues. CDR3 nucleotide sequence: TGTGCCAGCAGCCCGGGTAGGTCCTCCTACGAGCAGTACTTC. The encoded protein is CASSPGRSSYEQYF.

The rearrangement joins TRBV5-4 to TRBJ1-5; the match to TRBD1 covers 7 bases. CDR3 length equals 14 residues. Per germline, CDR1 SGHNT and CDR2 YYREEE (reference sequence). Trimming at V came to 6 bases and at J to 0 bases, leaving 3 bases not matched to a gene. The CDR3 loop is CASKDRNSNQPQHF. CDR3 bases: TGTGCCAGCAAGGACAGGAATAGCAATCAGCCCCAGCATTTT.

This rearrangement joins TRBV3-1 (or the pseudogene TRBV3-2) to TRBJ2-7; unclear D gene. CDR3 size: 11 residues. Germline V gene lookup returns CDR1 LGHDT and CDR2 YNNKEL (reference sequence). Between the trimmed V and J ends, which lost 1 base and 6 bases, there was a span of 4 bases. This CDR3 reads CASSQGAEQYF. CDR3 nucleotide sequence: TGTGCCAGCAGCCAAGGAGCCGAGCAGTACTTC.

This chain connects TRBV19 to TRBJ2-5; D uncertain. Germline CDR1 is LNHDA and CDR2 is SQIVND (reference sequence). The CDR3 contains 13 residues. V lost 4 bases, J lost 1 base, and 7 bases lay in between. CDR3 in amino acids: CASSRLAQETQYF. In DNA form, the CDR3 reads TGTGCCAGTAGTAGGTTGGCCCAAGAGACCCAGTACTTC.

The J gene is TRBJ2-6, the V gene TRBV19, with D possibly being TRBD2 (5 bases). The CDR3 has 18 residues. Trimming cost V 5 bases and J 0 bases, with 17 bases left between them. Germline values: CDR1 LNHDA, CDR2 SQIVND (reference sequence). The chain's CDR3 is CASSPREGLSSGANVLTF. The CDR3 DNA is TGTGCCAGTAGTCCCCGTGAGGGCCTCAGCTCTGGGGCCAACGTCCTGACTTTC.

This sequence joins TRBV5-1 and TRBJ2-1, with 8 bases that match TRBD1. The V gene end was trimmed by 0 bases and the J gene end by 2 bases; junction bases not matched to a gene: 7. CDR3 length: 17 residues. Germline lookup yields CDR1 SGHRS and CDR2 YFSETQ. CDR3 nucleotide sequence: TGCGCCAGCAGCTTGGCGGGTCCGGACAGGGCCTACAATGAGCAGTTCTTC. Translating it yields CASSLAGPDRAYNEQFF.

Note on this clone: In the same sample, other DNA sequences code for this CDR3. This rearrangement joins TRBV27 to TRBJ1-1, with 7 bases matching TRBD1. V lost 5 bases to trimming and J lost 1 base; unmatched junction nucleotides: 1. The CDR3 is 13 residues long. Per germline, CDR1 MNHEY and CDR2 SMNVEV (reference sequence). The CDR3 is CASSRDRNTEAFF. CDR3 nucleotides: TGTGCCAGCAGTAGGGACAGGAACACTGAAGCTTTCTTT.

The CDR3 sequence is CASSVLAGSTDTQYF. CDR3 DNA sequence: TGTGCCAGCAGCGTGCTAGCGGGGAGCACAGATACGCAGTATTTT. The gene calls are TRBV9 and TRBJ2-3; TRBD2 matches 9 bases. Germline V gives CDR1 SGDLS, CDR2 YYNGEE. The junction had 1 base not matched to a gene; V was cut back by 2 bases and J by 0 bases. The CDR3 length is 15 residues.

This sequence joins TRBV7-3 and TRBJ2-3; D perhaps matches TRBD2 (5 bases). Trimming took 4 bases from V and 5 from J, leaving 13 bases between them. Germline CDR1 SGHTA, CDR2 FQGTGA. This CDR3 is 14 amino acids long. CDR3 region: CASSYSRDEDTQYF. The CDR3 DNA follows: TGTGCCAGCAGCTACTCTCGGGATGAAGATACGCAGTATTTT.

The V gene is TRBV4-2, the J gene TRBJ2-3; TRBD2 matches at 9 bases. J lost 4 bases, V lost 0 bases, and 11 bases had no gene match. The CDR3 consists of 18 residues. Germline CDR1 reads LGHNA; CDR2 reads YNFKEQ. The CDR3 DNA follows: TGTGCCAGCAGCCAAGACCCCACGGCGGGGGGGCATGCAGATACGCAGTATTTT. Translation gives CASSQDPTAGGHADTQYF.